This note documents a single TCR beta chain sequence. These data originate in a study of blood T cell repertoires in COVID-19. Whole-study context: The United States, Italy and Spain provided the acute and convalescent COVID-19 samples. The cDNA or gDNA used as material had been derived from T cells, B-cell-depleted T cells, or PBMCs.

Authors' analysis steps: How many nucleated cells were present was estimated from reference gene primer amplification. The assay was immunoSEQ multiplex PCR, and TCRdb's table has in-frame clones only and misses some. V and J calls and clone size are those listed in that table; D and trimming were worked out from the DNA. The sample gives hundreds of thousands of clones, around 87% of which show up once; around 2.7% is in the top ten. The J segment lost 5 bases and the V segment lost 6 bases, leaving 16 bases of the junction unmatched. The CDR3 is 17 residues long. The germline CDR1 and CDR2 sequences are LNHNV and YYDKDF (reference sequence).

The chain is built from TRBV15 and TRBJ2-7, with 10 nucleotides matching TRBD1. This receptor was taken from a man in his 60s with acute or convalescent COVID-19. Source material: peripheral blood. The CDR3 nucleotides read TGTGCCACCAGTGGAACCGGGACAGGGGATTTTCGCCACGAGCAGTACTTC. Translated: CATSGTGTGDFRHEQYF.